These T cell receptor beta chains were read from a single sample in a study of blood T cell repertoires in COVID-19. Sequenced by immunoSEQ multiplex PCR; TCRdb stores in-frame clones only, minus some. The data contain roughly 250,000 clones, nearly 90% of them seen just once; the ten biggest clones take up about 2.1%. The sample taken for sequencing was peripheral blood. The receptors come from a woman aged 40 to 50 who had recovered from COVID-19. Each CDR3 is given with its conserved first and last residue. D genes are given only for firm matches. Clone size, where shown, is once, few, many, or a class for clones that have expanded.

TRBJ1-5,TRBV7-2,.,.,CASSLEGGQPQHF,TGTGCCAGCAGCTTAGAAGGAGGGCAGCCCCAGCATTTT
TRBJ1-1,TRBV12-5,.,once,CASGPPRVANTEAFF,TGTGCTAGTGGTCCTCCTCGGGTGGCGAACACTGAAGCTTTCTTT
TRBJ2-7,TRBV2,.,.,CASSAFRVSTYEQYF,TGTGCCAGCAGTGCCTTCAGGGTATCTACCTACGAGCAGTACTTC
TRBJ2-1,TRBV24-1,TRBD1,.,CATSDRQGFTHNEQFF,TGTGCCACCAGTGACAGACAGGGATTTACCCACAATGAGCAGTTCTTC
TRBJ1-1,TRBV5-1,.,.,CASRGGQNMNTEAFF,TGCGCCAGCAGGGGCGGACAGAACATGAACACTGAAGCTTTCTTT
TRBJ1-1,TRBV11-2,.,once,CASSSSDRNTEAFF,TGTGCCAGCAGCTCTTCGGACAGGAACACTGAAGCTTTCTTT
TRBJ2-7,TRBV5-5,.,once,CASSSPGGRSYEQYF,TGTGCCAGCAGCTCCCCCGGTGGGCGCTCCTACGAGCAGTACTTC
TRBJ2-1,TRBV5-1,TRBD1,.,CASSLGDRFNNEQFF,TGCGCCAGCAGCTTGGGGGACAGGTTTAACAATGAGCAGTTCTTC
TRBJ2-1,TRBV7-2,TRBD1,.,CASSLTGGKLNEQFF,TGTGCCAGCAGCTTAACAGGGGGGAAGCTTAATGAGCAGTTCTTC
TRBJ2-7,TRBV5-8,.,.,CASSWTENSYEQYF,TGTGCCAGCAGCTGGACAGAAAACTCCTACGAGCAGTACTTC
TRBJ1-2,TRBV27,.,.,CASSLYPTGDGYTF,TGTGCCAGCAGTTTATATCCCACGGGGGACGGCTACACCTTC
TRBJ1-4,TRBV19,.,.,CASSTLRLEKLFF,TGTGCCAGTAGTACCTTGAGGTTGGAAAAACTGTTTTTT
TRBJ2-1,TRBV7-2,.,.,CASSRQGNNEQFF,TGTGCCAGCAGCCGGCAGGGGAATAATGAGCAGTTCTTC
TRBJ1-6,TRBV11-2,.,.,CASSLIGSRYNSPLHF,TGTGCCAGCAGCCTAATAGGGAGCCGCTATAATTCACCCCTCCACTTT
TRBJ1-5,TRBV19,TRBD1,.,CASSARDRVQPQHF,TGTGCCAGTAGTGCCAGGGACAGGGTCCAGCCCCAGCATTTT
TRBJ2-1,TRBV5-1,TRBD2,.,CASSLALSGGSYNEQFF,TGCGCCAGCAGCTTGGCCCTTAGCGGGGGTAGTTACAATGAGCAGTTCTTC
TRBJ2-3,TRBV7-3,.,once,CASSPPGSDTQYF,TGTGCCAGCAGCCCCCCGGGGTCAGATACGCAGTATTTT
TRBJ2-6,TRBV7-9,.,.,CASSRPGANVLTF,TGTGCCAGCAGCCGTCCTGGGGCCAACGTCCTGACTTTC
TRBJ1-4,TRBV18,TRBD1,.,CASSPPRTGLDEKLFF,TGTGCCAGCTCACCACCGCGGACAGGGCTAGATGAAAAACTGTTTTTT
TRBJ2-7,TRBV19,TRBD1,.,CASSIGPGQVSEQYF,TGTGCCAGTAGTATAGGGCCGGGACAGGTCTCCGAGCAGTACTTC
TRBJ2-5,TRBV2,TRBD1,once,CASRKETAGTGEETQYF,TGTGCCAGCAGAAAAGAGACGGCCGGGACAGGGGAAGAGACCCAGTACTTC
TRBJ2-1,TRBV7-3,.,.,CASSLARVSYNEQFF,TGTGCCAGCAGCTTAGCGAGGGTTTCCTACAATGAGCAGTTCTTC
TRBJ1-5,TRBV5-1,TRBD1,.,CASSFLDRGNQPQHF,TGCGCCAGCAGCTTCCTGGACAGGGGCAATCAGCCCCAGCATTTT
TRBJ2-2,TRBV3-1/TRBV3-2,.,.,CASSRNAVSSGELFF,TGTGCCAGCAGCCGCAATGCAGTCTCTTCCGGGGAGCTGTTTTTT
TRBJ2-7,TRBV11-3,.,.,CASSLVGLSVYEQYF,TGTGCCAGCAGCTTAGTTGGACTATCCGTCTACGAGCAGTACTTC
TRBJ2-1,TRBV11-3,.,.,CASSLDGGSHNEQFF,TGTGCCAGCAGCTTAGATGGCGGGTCTCACAATGAGCAGTTCTTC
TRBJ1-2,TRBV6-5,.,.,CASSYDGRGYTF,TGTGCCAGCAGTTACGATGGCAGGGGCTACACCTTC
TRBJ2-1,TRBV4-1,TRBD2,.,CASSQEIRLAGYNEQFF,TGCGCCAGCAGCCAAGAAATCCGCCTAGCGGGGTACAATGAGCAGTTCTTC
TRBJ2-2,TRBV11-2,TRBD2,few,CASSMGLAGAGELFF,TGTGCCAGCAGCATGGGACTAGCGGGAGCCGGGGAGCTGTTTTTT
TRBJ2-3,TRBV7-2,TRBD2,.,CASSLRGSGMKNDTQYF,TGTGCCAGCAGCTTGCGTGGTAGCGGGATGAAGAACGATACGCAGTATTTT
TRBJ1-3,TRBV28,.,.,CASTRGLSGNTIYF,TGTGCCAGCACCCGGGGACTTTCAGGAAACACCATATATTTT
TRBJ1-1,TRBV30,.,.,CAWGRGAWDTEAFF,TGTGCCTGGGGGAGGGGGGCTTGGGACACTGAAGCTTTCTTT
TRBJ1-5,TRBV28,.,.,CASSSSRSNQPQHF,TGTGCCAGCAGTTCCTCGAGGAGCAATCAGCCCCAGCATTTT
TRBJ2-3,TRBV19,.,.,CASSIGGSRPASTDTQYF,TGTGCCAGTAGTATAGGGGGCAGCCGGCCAGCTAGCACAGATACGCAGTATTTT
TRBJ2-7,TRBV11-2,.,once,CASSLELSYEQYF,TGTGCCAGCAGCTTAGAACTTTCCTACGAGCAGTACTTC
TRBJ2-5,TRBV7-3,TRBD2,.,CASSLGGETMETQYF,TGTGCCAGCAGCTTAGGGGGGGAAACAATGGAGACCCAGTACTTC
TRBJ2-3,TRBV30,.,once,CAWSPGSGTDTQYF,TGTGCCTGGAGTCCGGGGTCAGGCACAGATACGCAGTATTTT
TRBJ1-3,TRBV28,.,.,CASSPPQPGSGNTIYF,TGTGCCAGCAGTCCGCCGCAACCGGGCTCTGGAAACACCATATATTTT
TRBJ2-5,TRBV5-1,TRBD1,.,CASSRGTGGRLYQETQYF,TGCGCCAGCAGCCGCGGAACAGGGGGCAGACTGTACCAAGAGACCCAGTACTTC
TRBJ2-5,TRBV27,.,.,CASGTAANQETQYF,TGTGCCAGCGGTACGGCGGCGAATCAAGAGACCCAGTACTTC
TRBJ1-6,TRBV5-4,TRBD1,.,CASSSPGQGYNSPLHF,TGTGCCAGCAGCTCCCCGGGACAGGGGTATAATTCACCCCTCCACTTT
TRBJ1-4,TRBV30,TRBD1,.,CAWEQPGLRGEKLFF,TGTGCCTGGGAACAACCGGGACTCAGGGGGGAAAAACTGTTTTTT
TRBJ1-5,TRBV28,.,.,CASSLSRGHQPQHF,TGTGCCAGCAGTTTAAGCAGGGGACATCAGCCCCAGCATTTT
TRBJ2-1,TRBV19,.,once,CASSESYNEQFF,TGTGCCAGTAGTGAGTCCTACAATGAGCAGTTCTTC
TRBJ2-7,TRBV11-2,.,.,CASSLDTGRRSYEQYF,TGTGCCAGCAGCTTAGATACAGGCAGGCGCTCCTACGAGCAGTACTTC
TRBJ1-2,TRBV30,.,.,CAWTPGHPGYGYTF,TGTGCCTGGACACCGGGACACCCTGGATATGGCTACACCTTC
TRBJ1-1,TRBV5-1,.,few,CASSLQGMNTEAFF,TGCGCCAGCAGCTTGCAGGGGATGAACACTGAAGCTTTCTTT
TRBJ2-3,TRBV5-6,.,.,CASSLVLRGTDTQYF,TGTGCCAGCAGCTTGGTGTTACGGGGCACAGATACGCAGTATTTT
TRBJ2-7,TRBV6-1,TRBD1,few,CASSEWGTGTYEQYF,TGTGCCAGCAGTGAATGGGGGACAGGGACCTACGAGCAGTACTTC
TRBJ2-3,TRBV6-5,TRBD2,.,CASSYGLAEPTQYF,TGTGCCAGCAGTTACGGACTAGCGGAGCCTACGCAGTATTTT
TRBJ2-1,TRBV12-3/TRBV12-4,.,few,CASSPRYEQFF,TGTGCCAGCAGCCCCCGGTATGAGCAGTTCTTC
TRBJ2-5,TRBV5-1,.,.,CASSPPTRGGETQYF,TGCGCCAGCAGCCCCCCGACCCGAGGAGGGGAGACCCAGTACTTC
TRBJ2-7,TRBV4-1,.,.,CASSQPQGTYEQYF,TGCGCCAGCAGCCAACCACAGGGAACCTACGAGCAGTACTTC
TRBJ2-7,TRBV6-6,TRBD1,once,CASSSSPGQGYEQYF,TGTGCCAGCAGTTCCTCGCCGGGACAGGGGTACGAGCAGTACTTC
TRBJ1-6,TRBV4-3,.,.,CASSQRVSNSPLHF,TGCGCCAGCAGCCAGAGGGTCAGCAATTCACCCCTCCACTTT
TRBJ1-6,TRBV4-3,.,.,CASSQQGIGNSPLHF,TGCGCCAGCAGCCAACAGGGCATCGGGAATTCACCCCTCCACTTT
TRBJ2-2,TRBV28,TRBD1,.,CASSSEGAGTGELFF,TGTGCCAGCAGTTCCGAGGGGGCAGGCACCGGGGAGCTGTTTTTT